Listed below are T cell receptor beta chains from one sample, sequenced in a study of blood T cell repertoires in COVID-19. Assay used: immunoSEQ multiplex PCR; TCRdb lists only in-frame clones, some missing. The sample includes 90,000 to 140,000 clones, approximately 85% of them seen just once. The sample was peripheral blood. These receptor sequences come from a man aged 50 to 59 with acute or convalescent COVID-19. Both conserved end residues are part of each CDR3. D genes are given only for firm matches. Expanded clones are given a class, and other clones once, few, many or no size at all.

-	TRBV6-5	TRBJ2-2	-	TGTGCCAGCACCCTTTCAGGGTATACCGGGGAGCTGTTTTTT	CASTLSGYTGELFF
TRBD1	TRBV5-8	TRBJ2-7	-	TGTGCCAGCAGCCCCTGGACAGGGGCGTACGAGCAGTACTTC	CASSPWTGAYEQYF
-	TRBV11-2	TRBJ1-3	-	TGTGCCAGCAGCTTAACGACAGGCTCTGGAAACACCATATATTTT	CASSLTTGSGNTIYF
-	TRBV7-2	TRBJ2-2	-	TGTGCCAGCAGCCCCAAGCCCCAGCTGTTTTTT	CASSPKPQLFF
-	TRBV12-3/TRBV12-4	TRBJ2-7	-	TGTGCCAGCAGGGAGGGGGCGGCCTCCGAGCAGTACTTC	CASREGAASEQYF
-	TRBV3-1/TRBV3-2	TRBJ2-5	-	TGTGCCAGCAGCCAAGTATCGGGGGAGACCCAGTACTTC	CASSQVSGETQYF
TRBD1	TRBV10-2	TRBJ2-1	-	TGCGCCAGCAGCCTATCGGGACAGGGGTGGAATGAGCAGTTCTTC	CASSLSGQGWNEQFF
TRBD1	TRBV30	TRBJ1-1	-	TGTGCCTGGAGTCCAGGGACAGGGGGCATGGACACTGAAGCTTTCTTT	CAWSPGTGGMDTEAFF
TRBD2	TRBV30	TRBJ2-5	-	TGTGCCTGGACTCTAGCGGGGGGTTCCCAAGAGACCCAGTACTTC	CAWTLAGGSQETQYF
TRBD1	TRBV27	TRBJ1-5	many	TGTGCCAGCAGTCCTCGAGTAACGACAGGGGGTCGTCTTTCCCTTCAGCCCCAGCATTTT	CASSPRVTTGGRLSLQPQHF
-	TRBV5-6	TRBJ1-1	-	TGTGCCAGCAGCATTGGACAGACCCAGAACACTGAAGCTTTCTTT	CASSIGQTQNTEAFF
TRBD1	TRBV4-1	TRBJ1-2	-	TGCGCCAGCAGCTGGCAGACAGGGGAAGGCTATGGCTACACCTTC	CASSWQTGEGYGYTF
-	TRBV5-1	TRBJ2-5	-	TGCGCCAGCAGCCCCCAGGGGCCCTACCAAGAGACCCAGTACTTC	CASSPQGPYQETQYF
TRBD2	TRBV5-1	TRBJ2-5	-	TGCGCCAGCAGTTTAGCGGGGGGGCGGCAAGAGACCCAGTACTTC	CASSLAGGRQETQYF
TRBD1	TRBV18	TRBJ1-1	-	TGTGCCAGCTCACCCCGGGACAGATGGAACACTGAAGCTTTCTTT	CASSPRDRWNTEAFF
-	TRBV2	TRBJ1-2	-	TGTGCCAGCAGTGAGGTCAGGGGCTATGGCTACACCTTC	CASSEVRGYGYTF
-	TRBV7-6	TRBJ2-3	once	TGTGCCAGCAGCTTAGTGGCGGCGGATACGCAGTATTTT	CASSLVAADTQYF
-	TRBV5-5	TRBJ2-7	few	TGTGCCAGCAGCTTGGAGGGGTTCAACGAGCAGTACTTC	CASSLEGFNEQYF
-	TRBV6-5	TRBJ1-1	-	TGTGCCAGCAGTTACTCAGAGCGTGTCCGGGAAGCTTTCTTT	CASSYSERVREAFF
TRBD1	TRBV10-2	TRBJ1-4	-	TGCGCCAGCAGGCGGGACAGCCTTAATGAAAAACTGTTTTTT	CASRRDSLNEKLFF
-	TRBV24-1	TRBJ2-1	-	TGTGCCACCGCGATAGGAGGACGGACCTACAATGAGCAGTTCTTC	CATAIGGRTYNEQFF
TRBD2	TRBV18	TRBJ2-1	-	TGTGCCAGCTCGGCCGGGACGGGACTACCCGAGCAGTTCTTC	CASSAGTGLPEQFF
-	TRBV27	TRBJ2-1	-	TGTGCCAGCACCAAAAGGGGGGGAGTCGGCAATGAGCAGTTCTTC	CASTKRGGVGNEQFF
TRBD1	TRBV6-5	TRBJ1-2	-	TGTGCCAGCACGACAGGGGGAGGCTACACCTTC	CASTTGGGYTF
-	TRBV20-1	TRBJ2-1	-	TGCAGTGTGTACAACGACAATGAGCAGTTCTTC	CSVYNDNEQFF
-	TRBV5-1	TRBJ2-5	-	TGCGCCAGCAATCCCGGCGGACTACGAGAGACCCAGTACTTC	CASNPGGLRETQYF
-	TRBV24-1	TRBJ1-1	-	TGTGCCACCAGAGGGTCCGGACAGCACACTGAAGCTTTCTTT	CATRGSGQHTEAFF
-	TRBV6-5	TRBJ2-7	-	TGTGCCAGCAGTTACCTGGCTAAGCCGGGGAGGTACGAGCAGTACTTC	CASSYLAKPGRYEQYF
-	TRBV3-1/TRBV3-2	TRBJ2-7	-	TGTGCCAGCAGCGCGCTAGGTTACGAGCAGTACTTC	CASSALGYEQYF